This T cell receptor beta chain came from a study of cytomegalovirus exposure and HLA in healthy donors. This CDR3 spans 18 amino acids. V lost 1 base, J lost 1 base, and 19 bases lay in between. Germline values: CDR1 SGHVS, CDR2 FQNEAQ. This clone appeared a few times. Vbeta (60) and Jbeta (13) primers were used in the PCR. TCRdb keeps only in-frame clones here, not all; method: immunoSEQ multiplex PCR. Among about 150,000 clones, roughly 74% were seen once, and the ten largest hold roughly 2.8%. Sequencing input: PBMCs. The V and J genes are TRBV7-8 and TRBJ1-1; D is possibly TRBD1 (6 bases). The sequence came from a man younger than 30 in good health and CMV-seronegative. CDR3 nucleotide sequence: TGTGCCAGCAGCTTAGTTCGGATTGGGGGCGGCTCGAACACTGAAGCTTTCTTT. It specifies CASSLVRIGGGSNTEAFF.